This TCR beta chain was sequenced for a study of T-cell memory formation after mild COVID-19. Broader study findings: Contracting CD8+ clones were enriched in EMRA, CD4+ mainly in CM and EM. In second-wave clones peaking day 37, SARS-CoV-2 specificity remained unconfirmed.

TCRdb analysed the 5' RACE reads with MiXCR anew, one entry per CDR3 protein. The table has 200,000 or so distinct CDR3 sequences, approximately 10% seen once. Details on this clonotype: Its target is not known.

The junction had 9 bases not matched to a gene; V was cut back by 10 bases and J by 5 bases. Germline-derived CDR1 and CDR2 are ENHRY and SYGVKD. The length of the CDR3 is 14 residues. The material sequenced was PBMCs or a T cell subset sorted from them (not recorded which). The V call is TRBV10-3, the J call TRBJ2-5, with TRBD1 matching 11 bases. This sequence was found in a man aged 18 to 29 who had mild COVID-19 (a few samples of this study predate the infection). Cell type and time point are not known. The CDR3 DNA follows: TGTGCCACAAGAGGACAGGGGGCCGGGGAGACCCAGTACTTC. Translated: CATRGQGAGETQYF.